This T cell receptor beta chain emerged from a study of cytomegalovirus exposure and HLA in healthy donors. General study findings and limits: A later analysis by the authors found several of the most significant clusters apparently linked to common viral pathogens.

Regarding this clone: Its target is not known.

Amplification used 60 Vbeta primers and 13 Jbeta primers. Clones were read by immunoSEQ multiplex PCR, and TCRdb kept only the in-frame ones, dropping some. Its clone listing holds about 75,000 clones. V dropped 0 bases and J dropped 3 bases, with 6 bases sitting between them. The CDR3 totals 13 residues. Germline V gene data show CDR1 as SGHNT and CDR2 as YYREEE (reference sequence). The chain carries TRBV5-4 and TRBJ1-1; D is undetermined. This TCR was recovered from a man aged 35 to 55 in good health and CMV-seronegative. The source material was PBMCs. This chain's CDR3 is CASSLGADTEAFF. The CDR3 DNA reads TGTGCCAGCAGCTTGGGGGCCGACACTGAAGCTTTCTTT.